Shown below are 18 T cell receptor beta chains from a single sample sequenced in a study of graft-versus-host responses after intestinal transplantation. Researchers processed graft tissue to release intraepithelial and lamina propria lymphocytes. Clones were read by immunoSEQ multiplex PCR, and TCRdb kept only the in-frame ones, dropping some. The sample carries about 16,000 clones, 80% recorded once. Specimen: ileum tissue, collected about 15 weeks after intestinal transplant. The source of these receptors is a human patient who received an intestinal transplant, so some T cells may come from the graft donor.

CDR3 residues: CASSYPSSGRAFF. The CDR3 nucleotides read TGTGCCAGCAGTTACCCGTCCTCCGGGAGGGCCTTCTTC. V gene TRBV6-5 combines with J gene TRBJ2-1, with 8 bases that match TRBD2. Germline lookup yields CDR1 MNHEY and CDR2 SVGAGI. The V segment lost 2 bases and the J segment 16 bases; nucleotides outside the gene matches: 10. The CDR3 contains 13 residues.

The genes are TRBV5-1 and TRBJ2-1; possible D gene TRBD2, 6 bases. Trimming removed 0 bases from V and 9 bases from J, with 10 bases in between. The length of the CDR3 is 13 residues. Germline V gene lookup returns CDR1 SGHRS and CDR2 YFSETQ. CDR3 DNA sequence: TGCGCCAGCAGCTTGGGACTAGTTTCTGAGCAGTTCTTC. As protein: CASSLGLVSEQFF.

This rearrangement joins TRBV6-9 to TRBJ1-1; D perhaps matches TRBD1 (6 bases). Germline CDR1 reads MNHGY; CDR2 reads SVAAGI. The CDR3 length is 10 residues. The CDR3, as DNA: TGTTCGCCAGGGGTGGATGAAGCTTTCTTT. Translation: CSPGVDEAFF.

CDR3 sequence: CASSESYYVKYQETQYF. The CDR3 nucleotides are TGTGCCAGCAGTGAATCCTACTACGTAAAATACCAAGAGACCCAGTACTTC. V is TRBV2 and J is TRBJ2-5; no clear D. The CDR3 contains 17 residues. V shed 2 bases and J shed 0 bases, with 16 bases lying between them. From germline, CDR1 is SNHLY and CDR2 FYNNEI.

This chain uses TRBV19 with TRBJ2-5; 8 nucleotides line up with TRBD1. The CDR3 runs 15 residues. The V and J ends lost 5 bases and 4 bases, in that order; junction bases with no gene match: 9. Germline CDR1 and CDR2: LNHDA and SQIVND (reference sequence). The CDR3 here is CASSPTRTGPETQYF. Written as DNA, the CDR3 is TGTGCCAGTAGTCCAACCCGGACAGGGCCAGAGACCCAGTACTTC.

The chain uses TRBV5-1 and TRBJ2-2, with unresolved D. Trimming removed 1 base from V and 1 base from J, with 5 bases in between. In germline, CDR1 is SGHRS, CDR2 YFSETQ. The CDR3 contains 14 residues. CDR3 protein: CASSLRQNTGELFF. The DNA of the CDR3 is TGCGCCAGCAGCTTGCGGCAGAACACCGGGGAGCTGTTTTTT. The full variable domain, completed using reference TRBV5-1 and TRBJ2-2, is KAGVTQTPRYLIKTRGQQVTLSCSPISGHRSVSWYQQTPGQGLQFLFEYFSETQRNKGNFPGRFSGRQFSNSRSEMNVSTLELGDSALYLCASSLRQNTGELFFGEGSRLTVL.

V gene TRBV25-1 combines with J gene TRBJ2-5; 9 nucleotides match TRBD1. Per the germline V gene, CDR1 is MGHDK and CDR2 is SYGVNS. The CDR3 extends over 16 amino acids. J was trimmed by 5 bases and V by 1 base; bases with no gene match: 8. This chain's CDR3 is CASSEWTGEVVETQYF. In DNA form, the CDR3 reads TGTGCCAGCAGTGAATGGACAGGGGAAGTCGTGGAGACCCAGTACTTC.

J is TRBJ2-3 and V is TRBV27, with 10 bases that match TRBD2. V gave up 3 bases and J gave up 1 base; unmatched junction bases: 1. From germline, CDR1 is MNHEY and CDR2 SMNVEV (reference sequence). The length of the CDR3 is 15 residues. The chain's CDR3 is CASSLLAGGTDTQYF. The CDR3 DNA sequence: TGTGCCAGCAGTTTGCTAGCGGGGGGCACAGATACGCAGTATTTT.

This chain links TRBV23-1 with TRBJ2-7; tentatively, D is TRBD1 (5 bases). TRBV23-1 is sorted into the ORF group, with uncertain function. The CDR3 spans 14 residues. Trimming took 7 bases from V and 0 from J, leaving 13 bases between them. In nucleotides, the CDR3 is TGCGCCAGCAATAGGCAGCAGGGCTCCTACGAGCAGTACTTC. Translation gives CASNRQQGSYEQYF.

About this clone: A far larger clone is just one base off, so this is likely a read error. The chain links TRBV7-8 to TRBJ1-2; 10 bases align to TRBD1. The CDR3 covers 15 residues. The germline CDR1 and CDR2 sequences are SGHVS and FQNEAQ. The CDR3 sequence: CACSLAGTGVYGYTF. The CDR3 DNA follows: TGTGCCTGCAGCTTAGCCGGGACAGGGGTCTATGGCTACACCTTC.

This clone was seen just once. Here the CDR3 reads CASSLVWGGEKQFF. In DNA form, the CDR3 reads TGTGCCAGCAGCTTAGTTTGGGGTGGGGAAAAGCAGTTCTTC. The rearrangement uses TRBV11-3 and TRBJ2-1; no clear D. This CDR3 contains 14 residues. V lost 1 base to trimming and J lost 11 bases, with 15 bases between them. Germline CDR1 and CDR2: SGHNT and YENEEA.

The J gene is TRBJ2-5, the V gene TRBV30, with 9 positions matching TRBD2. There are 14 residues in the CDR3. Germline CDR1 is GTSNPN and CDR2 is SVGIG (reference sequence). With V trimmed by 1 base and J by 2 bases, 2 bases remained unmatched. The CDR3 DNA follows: TGTGCCTGGAGTGCGACTAGCGGACAAGAGACCCAGTACTTC. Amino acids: CAWSATSGQETQYF.

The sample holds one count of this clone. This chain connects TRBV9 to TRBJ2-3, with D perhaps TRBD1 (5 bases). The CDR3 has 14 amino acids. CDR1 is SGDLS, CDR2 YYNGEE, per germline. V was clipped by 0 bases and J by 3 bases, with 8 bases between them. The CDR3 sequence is CASSVGRVTDTQYF. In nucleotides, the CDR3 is TGTGCCAGCAGCGTAGGCAGGGTGACAGATACGCAGTATTTT.

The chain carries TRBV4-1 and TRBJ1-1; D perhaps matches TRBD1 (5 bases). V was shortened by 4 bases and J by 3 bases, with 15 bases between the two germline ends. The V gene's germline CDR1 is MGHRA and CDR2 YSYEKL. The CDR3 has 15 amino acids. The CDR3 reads CASSLLEGRDTEAFF. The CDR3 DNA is TGCGCCAGCAGCCTCCTGGAGGGGAGGGACACTGAAGCTTTCTTT.

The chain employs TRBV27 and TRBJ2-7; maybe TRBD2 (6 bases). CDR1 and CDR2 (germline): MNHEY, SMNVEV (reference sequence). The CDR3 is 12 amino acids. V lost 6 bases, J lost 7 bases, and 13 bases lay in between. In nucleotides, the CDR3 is TGTGCCAGCAGCCTCCGACGGGGGGAGCAGTACTTC. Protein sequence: CASSLRRGEQYF.

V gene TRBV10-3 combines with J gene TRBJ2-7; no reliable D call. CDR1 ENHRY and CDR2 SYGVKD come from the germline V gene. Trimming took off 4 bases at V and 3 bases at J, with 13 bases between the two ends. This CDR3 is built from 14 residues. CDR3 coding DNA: TGTGCCATCAGTGTCTACCCTAAAAACTACGAGCAGTACTTC. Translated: CAISVYPKNYEQYF.

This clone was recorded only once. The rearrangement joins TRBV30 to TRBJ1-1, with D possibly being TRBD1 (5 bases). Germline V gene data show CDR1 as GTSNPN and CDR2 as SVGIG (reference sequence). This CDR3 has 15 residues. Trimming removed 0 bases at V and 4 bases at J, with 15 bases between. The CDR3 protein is CAWSVIRVGLTEAFF. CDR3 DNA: TGTGCCTGGAGTGTAATCAGGGTTGGGCTCACTGAAGCTTTCTTT. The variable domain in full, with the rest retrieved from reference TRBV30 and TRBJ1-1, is SQTIHQWPATLVQPVGSPLSLECTVEGTSNPNLYWYRQAAGRGLQLLFYSVGIGQISSEVPQNLSASRPQDRQFILSSKKLLLSDSGFYLCAWSVIRVGLTEAFFGQGTRLTVV.

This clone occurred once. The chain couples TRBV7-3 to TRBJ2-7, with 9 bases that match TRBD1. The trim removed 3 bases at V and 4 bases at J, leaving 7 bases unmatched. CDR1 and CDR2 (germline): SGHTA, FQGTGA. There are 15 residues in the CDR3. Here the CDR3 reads CASSFKDRGLYEQYF. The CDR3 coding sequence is TGTGCCAGCAGCTTCAAGGACAGGGGTTTGTACGAGCAGTACTTC.